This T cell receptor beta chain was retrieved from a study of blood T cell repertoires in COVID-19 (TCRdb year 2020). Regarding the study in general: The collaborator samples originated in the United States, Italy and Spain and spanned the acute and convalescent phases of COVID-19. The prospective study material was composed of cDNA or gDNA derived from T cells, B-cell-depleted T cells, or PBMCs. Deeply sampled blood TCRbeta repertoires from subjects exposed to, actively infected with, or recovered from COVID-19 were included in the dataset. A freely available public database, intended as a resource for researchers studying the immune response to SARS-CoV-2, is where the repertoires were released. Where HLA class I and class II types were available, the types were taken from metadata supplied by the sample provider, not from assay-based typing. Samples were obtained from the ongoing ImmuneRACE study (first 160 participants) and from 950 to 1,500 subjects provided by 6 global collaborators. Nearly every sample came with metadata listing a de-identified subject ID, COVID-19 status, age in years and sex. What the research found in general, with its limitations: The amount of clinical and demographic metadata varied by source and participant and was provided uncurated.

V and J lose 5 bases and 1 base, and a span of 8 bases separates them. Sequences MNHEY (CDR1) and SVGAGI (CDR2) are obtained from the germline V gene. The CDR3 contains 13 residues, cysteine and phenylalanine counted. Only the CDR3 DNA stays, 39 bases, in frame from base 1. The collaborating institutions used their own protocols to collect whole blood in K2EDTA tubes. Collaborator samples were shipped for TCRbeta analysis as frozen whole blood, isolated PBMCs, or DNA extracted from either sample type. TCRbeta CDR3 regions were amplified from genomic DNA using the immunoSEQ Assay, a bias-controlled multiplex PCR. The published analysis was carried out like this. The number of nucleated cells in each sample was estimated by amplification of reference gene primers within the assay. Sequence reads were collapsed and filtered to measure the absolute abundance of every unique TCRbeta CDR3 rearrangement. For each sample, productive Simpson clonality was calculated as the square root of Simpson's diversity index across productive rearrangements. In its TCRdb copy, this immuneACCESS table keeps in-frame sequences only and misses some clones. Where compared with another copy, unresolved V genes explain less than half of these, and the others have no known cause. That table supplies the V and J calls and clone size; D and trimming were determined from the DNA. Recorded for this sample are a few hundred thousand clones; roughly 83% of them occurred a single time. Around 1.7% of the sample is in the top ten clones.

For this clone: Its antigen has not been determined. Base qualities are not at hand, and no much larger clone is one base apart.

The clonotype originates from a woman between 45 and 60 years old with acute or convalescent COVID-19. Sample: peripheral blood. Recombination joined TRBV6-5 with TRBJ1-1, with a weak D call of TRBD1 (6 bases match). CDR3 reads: CASSLRGNTEAFF. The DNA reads TGTGCCAGCAGTCTCAGGGGGAACACTGAAGCTTTCTTT.